This record covers a single TCR beta chain. Its antigen remains unidentified. No base quality information exists; no much larger clone differs at one position. These data are taken from a study of blood T cell repertoires in COVID-19 (TCRdb year 2020). The study in broad terms: Collaborator samples came from the United States, Italy and Spain and covered acute and convalescent phases of COVID-19. The material from the prospective study consisted of cDNA or gDNA derived from T cells, B-cell-depleted T cells, or PBMCs. Deeply sampled blood TCRbeta repertoires from subjects exposed to, actively infected with, or recovered from COVID-19 were included in the dataset. The repertoires were released in a freely available public database meant as a resource for research on the immune response to SARS-CoV-2. The samples were drawn from two sources: the first 160 participants of the ongoing ImmuneRACE study, and fewer than 1,500 subjects contributed by 6 global collaborators. The sample metadata nearly always contained a de-identified subject ID, COVID-19 status, age in years and sex. HLA class I and class II types, where available, came from metadata supplied by the sample provider rather than from assay-based typing.

For CDR1 and CDR2, the germline V gene lists SGHTA and FQGNSA. Germline trimming: 2 bases from V, 1 base from J; junction bases outside gene matches: 3. Reading from cysteine to phenylalanine, the CDR3 counts 15 amino acids. Left in the record is the CDR3 DNA by itself, 45 bases read in frame from the first base. TCRbeta CDR3 regions were amplified from genomic DNA using the immunoSEQ Assay, a bias-controlled multiplex PCR. The paper's processing steps were these. Within the assay, amplification of reference gene primers was used to estimate how many nucleated cells each sample contained. To quantify the absolute abundance of each unique TCRbeta CDR3 rearrangement, sequence reads were collapsed and filtered. For each sample, productive Simpson clonality was calculated as the square root of Simpson's diversity index over productive rearrangements. TCRdb took this table from immuneACCESS and kept in-frame rearrangements with V and J called. Such tables lack part of the clones; where checked against another copy, unresolved V genes explain under half of the gap, and the rest is unexplained. That table gives V, J and clone size, and the DNA gave D and trimming. Counted in this sample were around 230,000 clones; 70% to 85% of them appeared once. The ten largest clones capture 15% of the sample.

Participants in the prospective study were enrolled through a virtual design, were aged roughly 18 to 100 years, and lived in approximately 25 United States geographic areas. Cohort assignment in the prospective study relied on participant-reported clinical history from a screening survey and a study questionnaire. ImmuneRACE Cohort 3 recovered participants were defined by two consecutive negative NP/OP PCR tests, healthcare professional clearance, or symptom resolution. Mobile phlebotomists in the prospective study collected whole blood, serum and a nasopharyngeal or oropharyngeal swab from every participant. Over a roughly 2-month period, participants in the prospective study had the option of providing additional blood draws and questionnaires. Blood samples from the prospective study were shipped frozen or at room temperature prior to DNA extraction. What the research found in general, with its limitations: Clinical and demographic metadata were provided uncurated, with the amount varying by source and participant.

The chain is assembled from TRBV7-2 and TRBJ2-5, and 8 junction bases match TRBD2. The sequencing sample was made of PBMCs or T cells enriched from blood (not recorded which). The clonotype comes from a man aged 35 to 55 who had recovered from COVID-19. CDR3 sequence: CASSLRTSIQETQYF. The sequenced DNA: TGTGCCAGCAGCTTACGGACTAGCATCCAAGAGACCCAGTACTTC.